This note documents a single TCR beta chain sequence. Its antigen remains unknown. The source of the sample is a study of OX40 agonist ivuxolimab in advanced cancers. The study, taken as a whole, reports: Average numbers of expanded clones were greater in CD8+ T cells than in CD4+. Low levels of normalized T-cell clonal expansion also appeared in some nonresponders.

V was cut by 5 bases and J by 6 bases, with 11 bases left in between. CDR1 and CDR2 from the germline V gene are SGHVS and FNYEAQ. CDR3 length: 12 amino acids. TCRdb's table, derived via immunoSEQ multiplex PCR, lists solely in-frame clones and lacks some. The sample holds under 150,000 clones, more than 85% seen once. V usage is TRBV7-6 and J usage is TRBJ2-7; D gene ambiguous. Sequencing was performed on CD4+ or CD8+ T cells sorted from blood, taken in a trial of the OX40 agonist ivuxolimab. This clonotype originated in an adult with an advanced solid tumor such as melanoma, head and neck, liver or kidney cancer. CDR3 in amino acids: CASSQSRGEQYF. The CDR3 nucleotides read TGTGCCAGCAGCCAATCGAGAGGCGAGCAGTACTTC.